The entry that follows covers one T cell receptor (beta chain) sequence. The count of this clone is one. No cognate antigen has been identified for it. No much larger clone exists at a distance of one base, and base qualities are not known. The sample's time point label, in plain terms: baseline, week 1 (first vaccination visit). The treatment or condition label, read with the paper, signifies: pre-vaccination baseline after standard-of-care therapy. Donors had newly diagnosed WHO grade 3 or 4 IDH1-mutant astrocytomas with loss of nuclear ATRX. The samples were drawn from NOA16, a multicentre, single-arm, open-label phase I trial in Germany that tested a mutant IDH1 peptide vaccine in humans for the first time. For immunogenicity testing, the blood drawn at visit V03 was used as the baseline sample. Genomic DNA for TCRB sequencing was extracted from EDTA blood using the DNeasy Blood and Tissue Kit.

This sample was included in a study of a mutant IDH1 vaccine in newly diagnosed glioma (dated by TCRdb to the early 2020s). About the study as a whole: Of the 30 to 35 patients who were treated, 62.5% were male and roughly 38% were female, and the mean age was approximately 40 years. For exploratory analyses, longitudinal TCRB deep sequencing was carried out in roughly 23 treated patients wherever samples were available. Prior to enrollment, standard therapy consisting of radiotherapy alone, temozolomide alone, or radiochemotherapy with temozolomide had been administered to patients, with the combination being received by most patients. Peripheral blood was drawn at six visits: V03 (baseline), V05, V07, V10, V12 and V13.

Findings and caveats that apply to the study as a whole: Selection of PBMC samples for TCRB deep sequencing was based on availability. No apparent relationship was observed between pseudoprogression and alterations in the top peripheral T cell clonotypes detected by TCRB sequencing. The authors noted that analyses of patient blood samples could not be reproduced because of sample limitations. Vaccine-induced immune responses across multiple MHC alleles were detected in roughly 94% of patients.

Library creation used the immunoSEQ multiplex PCR assay. Rearranged TCR beta chain sequences were amplified with the hsTCRB Kit following the manufacturer's protocol. Sequencing of TCRB libraries was carried out on an Illumina MiSeq. The original methods were these. The proprietary platform of the kit vendor was used for demultiplexing, trimming and gene mapping. TCRdb retrieved this table from immuneACCESS and kept in-frame rearrangements only. Not all clones are present; in checked studies, unresolved V genes account for under half, and no reason is known for the remainder. The DNA was the basis for D and trimming; V, J and clone size are from that table. Within this sample are about 92,000 clones, with 80% to 90% of them counted one time only. Jointly, the top ten make up approximately 8% of the sample. CDR3 length: 14 amino acids, cysteine to phenylalanine. The entry retains the CDR3 DNA only, 42 bases that are in frame from base 1. The junction carries 7 bases between V and J, which are trimmed by 1 base and 0 bases respectively. As encoded in the germline V gene (reference sequence), CDR1 is GTSNPN while CDR2 is SVGIG.

This TCR derives from a woman aged 50 to 60 with glioma. Sequenced here: PBMCs, sampled from a glioma patient treated with radiotherapy, temozolomide or both. Recombination joined TRBV30 with TRBJ1-3, with a tentative D gene TRBD1 over 5 matching bases. The CDR3: CAWSEGISGNTIYF. The nucleotide sequence is given as TGTGCCTGGAGTGAGGGGATCTCTGGAAACACCATATATTTT.